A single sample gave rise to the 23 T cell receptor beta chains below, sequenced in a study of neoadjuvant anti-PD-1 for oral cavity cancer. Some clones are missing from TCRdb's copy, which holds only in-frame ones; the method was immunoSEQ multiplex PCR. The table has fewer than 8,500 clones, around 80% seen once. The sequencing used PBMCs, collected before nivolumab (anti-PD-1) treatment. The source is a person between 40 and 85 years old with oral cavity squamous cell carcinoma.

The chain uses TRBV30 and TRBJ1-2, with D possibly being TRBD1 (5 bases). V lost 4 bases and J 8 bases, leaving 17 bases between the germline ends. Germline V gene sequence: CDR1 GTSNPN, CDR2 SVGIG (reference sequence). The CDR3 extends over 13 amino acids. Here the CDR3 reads CAWNTFREGGYTF. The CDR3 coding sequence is TGTGCCTGGAATACCTTCAGGGAGGGGGGCTACACCTTC.

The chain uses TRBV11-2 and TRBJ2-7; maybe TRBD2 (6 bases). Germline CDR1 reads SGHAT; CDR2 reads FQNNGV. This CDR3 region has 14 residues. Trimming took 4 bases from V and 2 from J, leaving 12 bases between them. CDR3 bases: TGTGCCAGCAGCTCCCTAGCGTTCGCCTACGAGCAGTACTTC. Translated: CASSSLAFAYEQYF.

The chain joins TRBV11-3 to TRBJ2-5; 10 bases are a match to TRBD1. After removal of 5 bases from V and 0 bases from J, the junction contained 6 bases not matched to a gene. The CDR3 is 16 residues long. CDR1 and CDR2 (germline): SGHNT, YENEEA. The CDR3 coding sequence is TGTGCCAGCAGCGAGAGGACAGGGGGGGACCAAGAGACCCAGTACTTC. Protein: CASSERTGGDQETQYF. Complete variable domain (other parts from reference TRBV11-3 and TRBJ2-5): EAGVVQSPRYKIIEKKQPVAFWCNPISGHNTLYWYLQNLGQGPELLIRYENEEAVDDSQLPKDRFSAERLKGVDSTLKIQPAELGDSAVYLCASSERTGGDQETQYFGPGTRLLVL.

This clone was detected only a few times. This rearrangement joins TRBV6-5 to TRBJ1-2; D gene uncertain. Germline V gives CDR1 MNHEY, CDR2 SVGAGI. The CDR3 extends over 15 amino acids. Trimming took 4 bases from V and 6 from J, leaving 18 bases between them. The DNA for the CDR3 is TGTGCCAGCAGTTCCGCCGGGCTGAATTGGGATGGCTACACCTTC. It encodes CASSSAGLNWDGYTF.

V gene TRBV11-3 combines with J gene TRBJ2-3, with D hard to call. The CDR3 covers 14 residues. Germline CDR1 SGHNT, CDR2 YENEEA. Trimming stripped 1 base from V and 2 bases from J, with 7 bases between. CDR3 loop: CASSLGSYTDTQYF. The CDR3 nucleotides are TGTGCCAGCAGCTTAGGTTCCTACACAGATACGCAGTATTTT.

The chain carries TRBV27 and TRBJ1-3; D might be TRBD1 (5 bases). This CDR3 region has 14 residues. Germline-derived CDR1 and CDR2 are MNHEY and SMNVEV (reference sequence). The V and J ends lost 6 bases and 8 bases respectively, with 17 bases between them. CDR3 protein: CASRVGIGADTIYF. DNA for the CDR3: TGTGCCAGCAGGGTCGGAATTGGGGCGGACACCATATATTTT.

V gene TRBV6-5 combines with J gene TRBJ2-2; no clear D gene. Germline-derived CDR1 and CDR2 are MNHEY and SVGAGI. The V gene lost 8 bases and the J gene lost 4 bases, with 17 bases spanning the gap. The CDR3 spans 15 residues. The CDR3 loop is CASGVSTVLTGELFF. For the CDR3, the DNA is TGTGCCAGCGGAGTCTCGACGGTACTCACCGGGGAGCTGTTTTTT.

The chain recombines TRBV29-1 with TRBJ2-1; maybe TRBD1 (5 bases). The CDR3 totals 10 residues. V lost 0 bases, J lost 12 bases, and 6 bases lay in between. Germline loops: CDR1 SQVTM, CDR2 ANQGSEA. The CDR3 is CSVEEGRQFF. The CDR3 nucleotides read TGCAGCGTTGAAGAGGGGCGGCAGTTCTTC.

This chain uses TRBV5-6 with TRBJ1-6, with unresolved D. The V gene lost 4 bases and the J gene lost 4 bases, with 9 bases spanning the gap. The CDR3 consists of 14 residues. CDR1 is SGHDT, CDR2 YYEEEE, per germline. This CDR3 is CASSPRKYNSPLHF. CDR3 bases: TGTGCCAGCAGCCCAAGAAAGTATAATTCACCCCTCCACTTT.

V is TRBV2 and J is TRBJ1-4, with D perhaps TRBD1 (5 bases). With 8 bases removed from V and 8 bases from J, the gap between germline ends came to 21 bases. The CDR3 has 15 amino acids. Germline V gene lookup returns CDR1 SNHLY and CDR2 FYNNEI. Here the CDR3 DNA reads TGTGCCAGCTATCCGGGCGGGGGGGTAGAGGAAAAACTGTTTTTT. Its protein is CASYPGGGVEEKLFF. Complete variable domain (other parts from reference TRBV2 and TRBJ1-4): EPEVTQTPSHQVTQMGQEVILRCVPISNHLYFYWYRQILGQKVEFLVSFYNNEISEKSEIFDDQFSVERPDGSNFTLKIRSTKLEDSAMYFCASYPGGGVEEKLFFGSGTQLSVL.

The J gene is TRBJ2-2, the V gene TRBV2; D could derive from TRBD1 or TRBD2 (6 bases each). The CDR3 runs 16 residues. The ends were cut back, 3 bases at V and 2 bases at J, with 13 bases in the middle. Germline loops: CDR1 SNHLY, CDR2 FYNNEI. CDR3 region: CASSDWGDTNTGELFF. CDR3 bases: TGTGCCAGCAGTGATTGGGGGGACACTAACACCGGGGAGCTGTTTTTT. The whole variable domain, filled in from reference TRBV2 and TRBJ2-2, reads EPEVTQTPSHQVTQMGQEVILRCVPISNHLYFYWYRQILGQKVEFLVSFYNNEISEKSEIFDDQFSVERPDGSNFTLKIRSTKLEDSAMYFCASSDWGDTNTGELFFGEGSRLTVL.

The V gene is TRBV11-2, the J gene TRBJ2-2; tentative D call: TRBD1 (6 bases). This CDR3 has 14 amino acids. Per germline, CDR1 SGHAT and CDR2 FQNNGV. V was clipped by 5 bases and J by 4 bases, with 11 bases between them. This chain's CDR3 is CASSLGHSTGELFF. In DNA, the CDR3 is TGTGCCAGCAGCCTGGGACACTCCACCGGGGAGCTGTTTTTT.

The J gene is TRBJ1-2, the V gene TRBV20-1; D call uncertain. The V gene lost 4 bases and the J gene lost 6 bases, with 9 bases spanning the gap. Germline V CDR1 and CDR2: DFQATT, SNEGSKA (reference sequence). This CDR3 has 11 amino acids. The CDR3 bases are TGCAGTGCTATCCCCCAGAATGGCTACACCTTC. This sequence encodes CSAIPQNGYTF.

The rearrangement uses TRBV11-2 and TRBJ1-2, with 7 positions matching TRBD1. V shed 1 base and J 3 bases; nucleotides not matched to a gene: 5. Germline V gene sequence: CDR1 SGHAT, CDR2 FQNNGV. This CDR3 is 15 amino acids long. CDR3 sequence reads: CASSLAPGGDYGYTF. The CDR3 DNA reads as TGTGCCAGCAGCTTAGCTCCAGGGGGAGACTATGGCTACACCTTC. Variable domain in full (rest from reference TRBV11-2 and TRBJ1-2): EAGVAQSPRYKIIEKRQSVAFWCNPISGHATLYWYQQILGQGPKLLIQFQNNGVVDDSQLPKDRFSAERLKGVDSTLKIQPAKLEDSAVYLCASSLAPGGDYGYTFGSGTRLTVV.

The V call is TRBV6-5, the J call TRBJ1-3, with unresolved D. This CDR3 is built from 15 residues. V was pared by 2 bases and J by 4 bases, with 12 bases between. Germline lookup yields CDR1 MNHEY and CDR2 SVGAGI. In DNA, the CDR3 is TGTGCCAGCAGTTACGGGCCAGCCAGGGGAAACACCATATATTTT. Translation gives CASSYGPARGNTIYF.

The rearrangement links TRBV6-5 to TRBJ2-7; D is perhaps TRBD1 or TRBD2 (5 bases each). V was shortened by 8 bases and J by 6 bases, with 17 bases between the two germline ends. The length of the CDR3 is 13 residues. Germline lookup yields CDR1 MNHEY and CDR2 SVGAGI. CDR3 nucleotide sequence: TGTGCCAGCGGGTCTTTCGGGGCATCCGAGCAGTACTTC. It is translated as CASGSFGASEQYF.

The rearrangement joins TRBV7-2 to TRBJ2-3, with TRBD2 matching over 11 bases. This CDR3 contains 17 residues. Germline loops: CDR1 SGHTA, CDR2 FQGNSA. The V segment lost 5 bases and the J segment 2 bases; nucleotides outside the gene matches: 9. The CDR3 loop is CASSTRLAGGYTDTQYF. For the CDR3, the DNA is TGTGCCAGCAGCACCCGGCTAGCGGGGGGCTACACAGATACGCAGTATTTT.

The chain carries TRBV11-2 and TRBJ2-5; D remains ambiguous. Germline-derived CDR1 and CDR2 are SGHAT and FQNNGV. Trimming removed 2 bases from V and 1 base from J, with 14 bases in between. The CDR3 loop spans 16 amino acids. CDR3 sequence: CASSLNNSPLQETQYF. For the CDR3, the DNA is TGTGCCAGCAGCTTAAACAACTCTCCACTCCAAGAGACCCAGTACTTC.

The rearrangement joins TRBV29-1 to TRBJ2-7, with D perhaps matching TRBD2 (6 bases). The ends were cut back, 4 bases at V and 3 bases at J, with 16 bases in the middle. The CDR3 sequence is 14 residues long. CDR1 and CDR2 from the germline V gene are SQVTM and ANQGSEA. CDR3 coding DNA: TGCAGCGTTGGGGGAGGAGATTTGTACTACGAGCAGTACTTC. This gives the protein CSVGGGDLYYEQYF.

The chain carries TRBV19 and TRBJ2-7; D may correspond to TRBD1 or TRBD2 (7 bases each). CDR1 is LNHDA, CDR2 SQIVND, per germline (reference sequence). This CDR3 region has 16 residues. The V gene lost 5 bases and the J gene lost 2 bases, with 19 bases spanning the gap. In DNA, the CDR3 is TGTGCCAGTAGTCCCACTGCAGGGGGGGGGACCTACGAGCAGTACTTC. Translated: CASSPTAGGGTYEQYF.

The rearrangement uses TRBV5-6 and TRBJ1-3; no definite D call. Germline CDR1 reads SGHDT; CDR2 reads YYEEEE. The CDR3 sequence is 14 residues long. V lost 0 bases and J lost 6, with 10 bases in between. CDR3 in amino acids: CASSLEGRANTIYF. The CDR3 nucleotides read TGTGCCAGCAGCTTGGAAGGAAGGGCAAACACCATATATTTT.

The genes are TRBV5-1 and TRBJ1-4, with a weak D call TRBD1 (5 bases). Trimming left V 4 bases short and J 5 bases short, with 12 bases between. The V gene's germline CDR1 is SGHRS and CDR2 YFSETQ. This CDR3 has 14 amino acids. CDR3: CASSETEWNEKLFF. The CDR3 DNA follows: TGCGCCAGCAGCGAGACAGAGTGGAATGAAAAACTGTTTTTT.

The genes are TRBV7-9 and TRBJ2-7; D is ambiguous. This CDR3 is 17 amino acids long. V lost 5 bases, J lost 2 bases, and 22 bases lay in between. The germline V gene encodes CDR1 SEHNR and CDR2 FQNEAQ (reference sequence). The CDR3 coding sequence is TGTGCCAGCAGCACTACCGTAAGACGTACCGTAACCTACGAGCAGTACTTC. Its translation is CASSTTVRRTVTYEQYF.